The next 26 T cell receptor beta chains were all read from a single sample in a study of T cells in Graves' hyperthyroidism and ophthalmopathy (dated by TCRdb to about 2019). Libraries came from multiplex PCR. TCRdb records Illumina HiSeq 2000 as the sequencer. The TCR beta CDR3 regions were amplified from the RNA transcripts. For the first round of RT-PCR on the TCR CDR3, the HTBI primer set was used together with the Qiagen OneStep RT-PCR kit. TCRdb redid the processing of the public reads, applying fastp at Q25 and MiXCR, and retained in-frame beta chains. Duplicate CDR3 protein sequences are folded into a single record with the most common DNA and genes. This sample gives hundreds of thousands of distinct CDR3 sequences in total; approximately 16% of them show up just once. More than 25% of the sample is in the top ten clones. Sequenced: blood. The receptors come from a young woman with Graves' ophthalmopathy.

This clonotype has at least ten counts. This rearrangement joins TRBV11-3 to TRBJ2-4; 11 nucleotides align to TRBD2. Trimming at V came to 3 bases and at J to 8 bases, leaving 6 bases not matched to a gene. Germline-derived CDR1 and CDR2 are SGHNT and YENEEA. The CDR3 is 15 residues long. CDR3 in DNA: TGTGCCAGCAGCTTGGGTACTAGCGGGAGTGACATTCAGTACTTC. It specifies CASSLGTSGSDIQYF.

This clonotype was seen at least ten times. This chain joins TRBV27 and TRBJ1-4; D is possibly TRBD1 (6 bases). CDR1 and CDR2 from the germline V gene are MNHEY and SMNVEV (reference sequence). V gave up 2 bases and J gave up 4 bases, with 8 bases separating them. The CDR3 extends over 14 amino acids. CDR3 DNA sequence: TGTGCCAGCAGTTTAGGGGGCTATAATGAAAAACTGTTTTTT. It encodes CASSLGGYNEKLFF.

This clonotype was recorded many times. CDR3 sequence reads: CASSTAGTGGSEQYF. CDR3 nucleotides: TGTGCCAGCAGCACCGCCGGGACAGGGGGCTCCGAGCAGTACTTC. J is TRBJ2-7 and V is TRBV7-3, with 12 bases identical to TRBD1. The CDR3 length is 15 residues. The V segment lost 5 bases and the J segment 6 bases; nucleotides outside the gene matches: 8. Germline CDR1 is SGHTA and CDR2 is FQGTGA.

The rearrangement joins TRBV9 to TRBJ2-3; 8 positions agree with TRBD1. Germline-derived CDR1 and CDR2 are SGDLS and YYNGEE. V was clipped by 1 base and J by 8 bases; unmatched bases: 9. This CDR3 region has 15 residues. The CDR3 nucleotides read TGTGCCAGCAGCGTAAGTGGACAGGGCCGGGGTACGCAGTATTTT. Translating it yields CASSVSGQGRGTQYF. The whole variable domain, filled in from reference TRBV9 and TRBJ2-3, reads DSGVTQTPKHLITATGQRVTLRCSPRSGDLSVYWYQQSLDQGLQFLIQYYNGEERAKGNILERFSAQQFPDLHSELNLSSLELGDSALYFCASSVSGQGRGTQYFGPGTRLTVL.

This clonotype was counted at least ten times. This chain's CDR3 is CASSQDLGQFEQYF. Here the CDR3 DNA reads TGCGCCAGCAGCCAAGATTTAGGACAGTTCGAGCAGTACTTC. V is TRBV4-3 and J is TRBJ2-7; possibly TRBD1 for D (6 bases). V lost 0 bases, J lost 6 bases, and 12 bases lay in between. Germline-derived CDR1 and CDR2 are LGHNA and YSLEER. This CDR3 has 14 amino acids.

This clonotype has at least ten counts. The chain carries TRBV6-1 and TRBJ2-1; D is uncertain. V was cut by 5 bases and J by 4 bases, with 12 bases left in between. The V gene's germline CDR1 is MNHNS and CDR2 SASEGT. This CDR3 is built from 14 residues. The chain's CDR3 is CASSFRTPYNEQFF. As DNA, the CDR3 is TGTGCCAGCAGTTTTCGGACCCCTTACAATGAGCAGTTCTTC.

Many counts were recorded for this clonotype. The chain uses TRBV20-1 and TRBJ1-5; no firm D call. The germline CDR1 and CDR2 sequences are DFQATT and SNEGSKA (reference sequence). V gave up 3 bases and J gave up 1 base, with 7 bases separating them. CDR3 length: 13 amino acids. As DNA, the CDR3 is TGCAGTGCTAGGTCGGGAAGCAATCAGCCCCAGCATTTT. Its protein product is CSARSGSNQPQHF.

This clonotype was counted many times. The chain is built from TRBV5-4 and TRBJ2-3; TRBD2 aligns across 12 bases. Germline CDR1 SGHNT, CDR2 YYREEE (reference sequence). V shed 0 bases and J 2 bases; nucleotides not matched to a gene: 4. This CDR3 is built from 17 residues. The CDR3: CASSLATSGRPTDTQYF. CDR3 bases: TGTGCCAGCAGCTTGGCGACTAGCGGGAGACCCACAGATACGCAGTATTTT.

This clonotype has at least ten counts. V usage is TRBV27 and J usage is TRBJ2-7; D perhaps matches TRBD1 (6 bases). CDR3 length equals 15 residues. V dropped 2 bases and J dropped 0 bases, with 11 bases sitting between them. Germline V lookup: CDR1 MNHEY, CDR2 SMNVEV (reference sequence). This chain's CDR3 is CASSLGRGFSYEQYF. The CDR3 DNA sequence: TGTGCCAGCAGTTTAGGCAGGGGCTTCTCCTACGAGCAGTACTTC.

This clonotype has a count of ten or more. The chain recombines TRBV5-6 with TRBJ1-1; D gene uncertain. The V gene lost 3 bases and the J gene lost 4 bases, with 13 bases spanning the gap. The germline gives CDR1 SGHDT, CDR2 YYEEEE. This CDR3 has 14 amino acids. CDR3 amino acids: CASSWGSKGTEAFF. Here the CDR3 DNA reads TGTGCCAGCAGCTGGGGAAGTAAAGGCACTGAAGCTTTCTTT.

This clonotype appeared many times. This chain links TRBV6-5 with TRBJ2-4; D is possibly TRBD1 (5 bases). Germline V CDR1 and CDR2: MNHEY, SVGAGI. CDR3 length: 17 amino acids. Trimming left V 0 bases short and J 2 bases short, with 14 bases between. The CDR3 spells CASSYSIGVITKNIQYF. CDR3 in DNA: TGTGCCAGCAGTTACTCGATAGGGGTGATAACCAAAAACATTCAGTACTTC.

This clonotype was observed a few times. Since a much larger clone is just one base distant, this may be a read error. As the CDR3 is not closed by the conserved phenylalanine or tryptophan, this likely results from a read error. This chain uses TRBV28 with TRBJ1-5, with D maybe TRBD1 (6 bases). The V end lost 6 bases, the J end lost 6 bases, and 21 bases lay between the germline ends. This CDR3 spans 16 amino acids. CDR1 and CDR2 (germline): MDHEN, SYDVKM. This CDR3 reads CASRYGGTRGGQPQHL. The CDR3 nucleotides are TGTGCCAGCAGATACGGGGGGACGAGAGGGGGTCAGCCCCAGCATCTT.

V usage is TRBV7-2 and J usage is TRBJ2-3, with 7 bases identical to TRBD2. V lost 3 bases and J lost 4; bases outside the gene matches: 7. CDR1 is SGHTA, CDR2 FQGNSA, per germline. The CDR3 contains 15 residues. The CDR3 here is CASSLDGDYADTQYF. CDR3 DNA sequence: TGTGCCAGCAGCTTGGATGGGGACTACGCAGATACGCAGTATTTT.

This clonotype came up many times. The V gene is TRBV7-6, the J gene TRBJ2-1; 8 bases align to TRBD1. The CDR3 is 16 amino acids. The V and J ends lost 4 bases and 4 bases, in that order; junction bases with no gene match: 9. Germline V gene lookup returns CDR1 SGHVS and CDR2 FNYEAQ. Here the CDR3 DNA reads TGTGCCAGCAGCTCCCAGGCTCAGGGGGCTTACAATGAGCAGTTCTTC. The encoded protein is CASSSQAQGAYNEQFF.

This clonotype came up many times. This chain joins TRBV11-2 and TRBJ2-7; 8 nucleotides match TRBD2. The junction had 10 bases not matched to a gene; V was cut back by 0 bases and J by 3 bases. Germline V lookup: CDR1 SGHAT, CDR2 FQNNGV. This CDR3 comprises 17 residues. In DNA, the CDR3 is TGTGCCAGCAGCTTAGAACCAGCGGGAGCCCCATTCTACGAGCAGTACTTC. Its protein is CASSLEPAGAPFYEQYF.

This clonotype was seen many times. The CDR3 is CASSEAQGPARHEQFF. In nucleotides, the CDR3 is TGTGCCAGCAGTGAAGCTCAGGGGCCAGCTAGGCATGAGCAGTTCTTC. The chain employs TRBV6-1 and TRBJ2-1; TRBD1 is a possible D gene (6 bases). With 0 bases removed from V and 8 bases from J, the gap between germline ends came to 17 bases. The CDR3 is made up of 16 amino acids. Germline lookup yields CDR1 MNHNS and CDR2 SASEGT.

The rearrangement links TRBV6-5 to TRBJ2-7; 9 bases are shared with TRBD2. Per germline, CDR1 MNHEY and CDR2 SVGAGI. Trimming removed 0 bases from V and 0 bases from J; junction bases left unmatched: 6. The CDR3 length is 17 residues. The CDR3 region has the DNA TGTGCCAGCAGTTACTCGAGCGGGAGGCGAAGCTCCTACGAGCAGTACTTC. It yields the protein CASSYSSGRRSSYEQYF.

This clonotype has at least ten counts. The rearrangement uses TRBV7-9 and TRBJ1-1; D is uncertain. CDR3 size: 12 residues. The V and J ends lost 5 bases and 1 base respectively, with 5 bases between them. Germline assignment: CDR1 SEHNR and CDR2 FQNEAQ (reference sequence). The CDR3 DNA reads TGTGCCAGCAGCAAAGGGAACACTGAAGCTTTCTTT. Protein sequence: CASSKGNTEAFF. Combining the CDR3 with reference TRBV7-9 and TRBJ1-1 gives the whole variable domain DTGVSQNPRHKITKRGQNVTFRCDPISEHNRLYWYRQTLGQGPEFLTYFQNEAQLEKSRLLSDRFSAERPKGSFSTLEIQRTEQGDSAMYLCASSKGNTEAFFGQGTRLTVV.

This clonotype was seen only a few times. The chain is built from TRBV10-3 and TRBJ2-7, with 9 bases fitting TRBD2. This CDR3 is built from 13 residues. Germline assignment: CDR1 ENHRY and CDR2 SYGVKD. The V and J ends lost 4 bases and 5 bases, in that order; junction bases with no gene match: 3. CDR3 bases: TGTGCCATCAGTGGGACTAGCGAAAACGAGCAGTACTTC. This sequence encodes CAISGTSENEQYF.

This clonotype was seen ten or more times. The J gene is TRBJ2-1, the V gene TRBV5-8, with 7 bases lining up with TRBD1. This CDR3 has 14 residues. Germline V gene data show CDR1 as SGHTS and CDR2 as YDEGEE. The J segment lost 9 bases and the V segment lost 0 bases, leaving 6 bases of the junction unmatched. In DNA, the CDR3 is TGTGCCAGCAGCTTGGGGACAGGACGACGTGAGCAGTTCTTC. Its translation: CASSLGTGRREQFF. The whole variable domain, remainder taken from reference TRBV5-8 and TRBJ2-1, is EAGVTQSPTHLIKTRGQQATLRCSPISGHTSVYWYQQALGLGLQFLLWYDEGEERNRGNFPPRFSGRQFPNYSSELNVNALELEDSALYLCASSLGTGRREQFFGPGTRLTVL.

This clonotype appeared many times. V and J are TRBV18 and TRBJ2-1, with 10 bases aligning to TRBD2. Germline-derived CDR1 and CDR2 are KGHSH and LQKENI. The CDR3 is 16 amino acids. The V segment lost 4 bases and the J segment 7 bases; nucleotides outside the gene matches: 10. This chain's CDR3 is CASSRNLAGAGNEQFF. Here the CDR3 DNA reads TGTGCCAGCTCACGTAATCTAGCGGGAGCTGGAAATGAGCAGTTCTTC.

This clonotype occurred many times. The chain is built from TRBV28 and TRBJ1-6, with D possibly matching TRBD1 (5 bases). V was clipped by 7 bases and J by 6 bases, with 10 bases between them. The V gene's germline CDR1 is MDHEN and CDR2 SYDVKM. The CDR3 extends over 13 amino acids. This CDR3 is CASKDSINSPLHF. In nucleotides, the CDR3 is TGTGCCAGCAAAGACAGCATTAATTCACCCCTCCACTTT.

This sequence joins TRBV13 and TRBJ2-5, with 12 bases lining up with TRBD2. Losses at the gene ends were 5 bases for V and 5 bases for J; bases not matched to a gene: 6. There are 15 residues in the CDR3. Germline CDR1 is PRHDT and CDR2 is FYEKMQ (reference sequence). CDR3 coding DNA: TGTGCCAGCAGCCCCCGGACTAGCGGGACGGAGACCCAGTACTTC. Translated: CASSPRTSGTETQYF.

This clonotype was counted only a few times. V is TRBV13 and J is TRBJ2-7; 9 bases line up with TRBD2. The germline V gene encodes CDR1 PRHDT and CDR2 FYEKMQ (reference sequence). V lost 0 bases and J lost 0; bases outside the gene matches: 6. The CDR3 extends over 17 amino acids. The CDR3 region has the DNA TGTGCCAGCAGCTTAGGTTCTAGCGGGATTCTCTCCTACGAGCAGTACTTC. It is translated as CASSLGSSGILSYEQYF.

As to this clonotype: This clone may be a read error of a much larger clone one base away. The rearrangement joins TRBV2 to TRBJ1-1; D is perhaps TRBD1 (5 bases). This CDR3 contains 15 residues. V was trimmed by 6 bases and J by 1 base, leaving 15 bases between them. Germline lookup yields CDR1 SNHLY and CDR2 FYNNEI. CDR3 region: CASSAYSRGNTEAFF. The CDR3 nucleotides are TGTGCCAGCAGCGCCTATTCGAGGGGGAACACTGAAGCTTTCTTT.

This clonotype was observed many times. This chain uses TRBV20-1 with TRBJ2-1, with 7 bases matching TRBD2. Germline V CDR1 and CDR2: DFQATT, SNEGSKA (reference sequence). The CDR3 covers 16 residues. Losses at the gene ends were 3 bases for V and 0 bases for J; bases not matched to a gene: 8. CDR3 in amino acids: CSARTQGGSSYNEQFF. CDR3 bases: TGCAGTGCTAGGACCCAGGGAGGGAGCTCCTACAATGAGCAGTTCTTC.